What follows is one T cell receptor (beta chain) and its context. CDR3 length equals 13 residues. With V trimmed by 4 bases and J by 6 bases, 6 bases remained unmatched. CDR1 is SGHDT and CDR2 is YYEEEE in the germline V gene. This entry comes from a study of cytomegalovirus exposure and HLA in healthy donors. The PCR made use of 60 Vbeta and 13 Jbeta primers. Sequencing was performed with immunoSEQ multiplex PCR; in TCRdb, only in-frame clones are kept and a portion is missing. The data contain about 200,000 clones, roughly 70% of them singletons. Sequenced material: PBMCs. This chain joins TRBV5-6 and TRBJ2-7; 8 nucleotides align to TRBD2. The receptor's source is a man between 35 and 55 years old in good health and CMV-seropositive. The CDR3 sequence: CASSARGGSEQYF. The CDR3, as DNA: TGTGCCAGCAGCGCCCGGGGGGGGTCCGAGCAGTACTTC.